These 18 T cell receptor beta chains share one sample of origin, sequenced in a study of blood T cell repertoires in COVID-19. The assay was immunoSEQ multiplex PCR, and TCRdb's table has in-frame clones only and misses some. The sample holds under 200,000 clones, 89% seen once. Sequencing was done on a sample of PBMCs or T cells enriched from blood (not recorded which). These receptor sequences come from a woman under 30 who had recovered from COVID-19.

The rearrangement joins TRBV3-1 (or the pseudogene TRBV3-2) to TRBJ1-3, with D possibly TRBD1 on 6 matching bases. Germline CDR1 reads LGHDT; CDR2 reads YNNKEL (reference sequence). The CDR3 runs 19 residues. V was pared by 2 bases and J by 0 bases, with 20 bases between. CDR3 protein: CASSQTFQGPISSGNTIYF. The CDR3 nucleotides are TGTGCCAGCAGCCAAACGTTCCAGGGGCCTATCTCCTCTGGAAACACCATATATTTT.

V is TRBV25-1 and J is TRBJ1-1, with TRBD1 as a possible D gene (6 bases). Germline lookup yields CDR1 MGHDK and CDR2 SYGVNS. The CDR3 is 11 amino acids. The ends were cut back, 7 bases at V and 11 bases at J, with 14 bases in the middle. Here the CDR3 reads CASTWGGSAFF. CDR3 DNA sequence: TGTGCCAGCACCTGGGGGGGCTCGGCTTTCTTT.

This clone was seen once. The CDR3: CASSLNQGLEYGYTF. In DNA, the CDR3 is TGTGCCAGCAGCCTCAACCAGGGCCTAGAGTATGGCTACACCTTC. The chain combines TRBV3-1 (or the pseudogene TRBV3-2) with TRBJ1-2; D perhaps matches TRBD1 (5 bases). The CDR3 extends over 15 amino acids. Trimming shortened V by 4 bases and J by 5 bases, and 17 bases separated the two germline ends. Germline V gives CDR1 LGHDT, CDR2 YNNKEL (reference sequence).

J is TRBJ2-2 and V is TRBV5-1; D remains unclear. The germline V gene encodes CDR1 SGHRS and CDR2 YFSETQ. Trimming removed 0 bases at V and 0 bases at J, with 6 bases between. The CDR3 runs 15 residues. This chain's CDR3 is CASSLEQPNTGELFF. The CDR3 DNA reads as TGCGCCAGCAGCTTGGAACAGCCGAACACCGGGGAGCTGTTTTTT.

The CDR3 reads CASSQQGGSPLHF. CDR3 DNA sequence: TGTGCCAGCAGCCAGCAGGGAGGGTCACCCCTCCACTTT. This chain links TRBV3-1 (or the pseudogene TRBV3-2) with TRBJ1-6; D may be TRBD1 (5 bases). The CDR3 loop spans 13 amino acids. From germline, CDR1 is LGHDT and CDR2 YNNKEL (reference sequence). V was clipped by 3 bases and J by 10 bases, with 10 bases between them.

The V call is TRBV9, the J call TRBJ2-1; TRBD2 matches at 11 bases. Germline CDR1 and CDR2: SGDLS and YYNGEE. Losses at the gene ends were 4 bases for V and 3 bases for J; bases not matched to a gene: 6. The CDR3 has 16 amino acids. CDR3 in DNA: TGTGCCAGCAGCAAGAGACTAGCGGGACTCTACAATGAGCAGTTCTTC. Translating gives CASSKRLAGLYNEQFF. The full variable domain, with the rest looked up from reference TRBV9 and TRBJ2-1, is DSGVTQTPKHLITATGQRVTLRCSPRSGDLSVYWYQQSLDQGLQFLIQYYNGEERAKGNILERFSAQQFPDLHSELNLSSLELGDSALYFCASSKRLAGLYNEQFFGPGTRLTVL.

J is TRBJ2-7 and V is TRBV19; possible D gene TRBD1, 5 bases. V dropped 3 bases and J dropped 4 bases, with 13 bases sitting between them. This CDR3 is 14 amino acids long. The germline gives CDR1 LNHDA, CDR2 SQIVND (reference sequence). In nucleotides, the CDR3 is TGTGCCAGTAGTATTCAAGTGACAGCTTACGAGCAGTACTTC. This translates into CASSIQVTAYEQYF.

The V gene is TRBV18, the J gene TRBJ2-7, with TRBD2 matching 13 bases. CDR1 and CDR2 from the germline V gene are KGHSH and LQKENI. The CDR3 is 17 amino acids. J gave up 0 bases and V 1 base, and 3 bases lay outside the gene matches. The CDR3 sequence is CASSPRGLAGSSYEQYF. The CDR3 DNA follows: TGTGCCAGCTCACCACGGGGACTAGCGGGGAGCTCCTACGAGCAGTACTTC.

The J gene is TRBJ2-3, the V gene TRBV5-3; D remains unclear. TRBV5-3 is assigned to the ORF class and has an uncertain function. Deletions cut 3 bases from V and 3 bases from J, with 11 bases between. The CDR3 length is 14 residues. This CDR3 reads CARSSFYGTDTQYF. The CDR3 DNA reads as TGTGCCAGAAGCTCCTTTTACGGGACAGATACGCAGTATTTT.

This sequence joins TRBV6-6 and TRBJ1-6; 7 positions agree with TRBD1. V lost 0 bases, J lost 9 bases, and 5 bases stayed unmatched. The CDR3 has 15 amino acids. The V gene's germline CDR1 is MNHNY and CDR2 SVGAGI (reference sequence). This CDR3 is CASSYSTGVGSPLHF. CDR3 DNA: TGTGCCAGCAGTTACTCTACAGGGGTCGGTTCACCCCTCCACTTT.

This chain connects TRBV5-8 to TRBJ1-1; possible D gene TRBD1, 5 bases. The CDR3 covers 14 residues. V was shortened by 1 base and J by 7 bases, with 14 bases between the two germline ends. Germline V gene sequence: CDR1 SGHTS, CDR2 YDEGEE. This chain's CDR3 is CASSLFGGKGEAFF. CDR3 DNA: TGTGCCAGCAGCTTGTTTGGGGGGAAGGGTGAAGCTTTCTTT.

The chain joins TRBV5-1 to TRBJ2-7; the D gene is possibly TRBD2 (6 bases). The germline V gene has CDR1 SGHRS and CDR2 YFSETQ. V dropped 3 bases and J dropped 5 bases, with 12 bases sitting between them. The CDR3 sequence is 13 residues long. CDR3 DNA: TGCGCCAGCAGCTCCCGGGCGGGAAACGAGCAGTACTTC. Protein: CASSSRAGNEQYF.

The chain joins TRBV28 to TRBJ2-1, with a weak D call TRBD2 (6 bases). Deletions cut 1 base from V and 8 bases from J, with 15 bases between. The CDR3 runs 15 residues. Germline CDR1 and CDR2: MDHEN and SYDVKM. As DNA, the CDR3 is TGTGCCAGCAGTTTATCAGGAGGGCCCGAGGATGAGCAGTTCTTC. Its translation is CASSLSGGPEDEQFF.

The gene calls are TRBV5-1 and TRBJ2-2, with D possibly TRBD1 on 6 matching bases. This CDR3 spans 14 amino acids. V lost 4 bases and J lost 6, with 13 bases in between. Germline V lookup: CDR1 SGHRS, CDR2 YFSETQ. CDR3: CASSDTGSAGELFF. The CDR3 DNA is TGCGCCAGCAGCGACACAGGGTCCGCCGGGGAGCTGTTTTTT.

Written as DNA, the CDR3 is TGTGCCAGCAGTTTAGTTTCGGGACAGAGCTACAATGAGCAGTTCTTC. Residues: CASSLVSGQSYNEQFF. The chain has TRBV28 and TRBJ2-1; 7 nucleotides agree with TRBD1. CDR1 and CDR2 from the germline V gene are MDHEN and SYDVKM. CDR3 size: 16 residues. J lost 3 bases, V lost 2 bases, and 7 bases had no gene match.

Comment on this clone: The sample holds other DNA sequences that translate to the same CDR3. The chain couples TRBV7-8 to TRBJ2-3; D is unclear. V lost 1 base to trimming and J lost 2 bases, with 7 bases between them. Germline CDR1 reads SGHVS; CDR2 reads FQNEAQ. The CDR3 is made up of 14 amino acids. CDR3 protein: CASSLGRVTDTQYF. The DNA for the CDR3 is TGTGCCAGCAGCTTAGGACGGGTCACAGATACGCAGTATTTT.

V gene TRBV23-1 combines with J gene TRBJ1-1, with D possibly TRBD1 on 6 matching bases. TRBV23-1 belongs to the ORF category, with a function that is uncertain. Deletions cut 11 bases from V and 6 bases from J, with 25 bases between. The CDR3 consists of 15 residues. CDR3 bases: TGCGCCCACGGGACCGTTTACAGGGTAGAAGCTGAAGCTTTCTTT. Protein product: CAHGTVYRVEAEAFF.

The CDR3 spells CASSPRTSGGSYNEQFF. As DNA, the CDR3 is TGTGCCAGCAGCCCGCGGACTAGCGGGGGTTCCTACAATGAGCAGTTCTTC. The chain uses TRBV5-4 and TRBJ2-1, with 13 bases lining up with TRBD2. From germline, CDR1 is SGHNT and CDR2 YYREEE (reference sequence). The length of the CDR3 is 17 residues. J lost 1 base, V lost 4 bases, and 5 bases had no gene match.